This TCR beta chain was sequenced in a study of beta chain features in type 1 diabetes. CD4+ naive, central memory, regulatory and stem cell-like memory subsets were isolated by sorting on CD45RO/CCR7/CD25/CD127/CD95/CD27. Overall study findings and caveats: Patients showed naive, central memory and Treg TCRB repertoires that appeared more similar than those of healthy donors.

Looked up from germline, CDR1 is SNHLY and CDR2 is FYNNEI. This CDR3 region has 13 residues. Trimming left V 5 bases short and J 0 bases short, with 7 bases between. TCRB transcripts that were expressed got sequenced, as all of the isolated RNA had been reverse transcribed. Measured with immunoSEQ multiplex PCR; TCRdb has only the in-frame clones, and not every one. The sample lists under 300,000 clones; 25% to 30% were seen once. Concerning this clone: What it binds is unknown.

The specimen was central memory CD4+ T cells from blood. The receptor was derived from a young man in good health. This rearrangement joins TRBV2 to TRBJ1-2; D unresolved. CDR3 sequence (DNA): TGTGCCAGCAGTCCAAGCTCTAACTATGGCTACACCTTC. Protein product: CASSPSSNYGYTF.